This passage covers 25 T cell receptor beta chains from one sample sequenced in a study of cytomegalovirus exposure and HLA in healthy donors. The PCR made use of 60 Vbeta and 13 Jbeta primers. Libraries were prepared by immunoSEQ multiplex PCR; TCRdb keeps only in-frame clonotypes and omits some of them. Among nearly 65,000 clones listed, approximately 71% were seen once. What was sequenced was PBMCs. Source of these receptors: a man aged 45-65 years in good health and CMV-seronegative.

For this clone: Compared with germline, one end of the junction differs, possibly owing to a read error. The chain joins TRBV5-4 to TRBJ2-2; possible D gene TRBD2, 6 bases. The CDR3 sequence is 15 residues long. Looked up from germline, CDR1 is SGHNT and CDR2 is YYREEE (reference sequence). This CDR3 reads CASSLGPGSTGGLFF. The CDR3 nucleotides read TGTGCCAGCAGCTTGGGACCCGGGAGCACCGGGGGGCTGTTTTTT.

DNA of the CDR3: TGCAGCGTTGACCCCCCCGGGGGGGATGGCTACACCTTC. This gives the protein CSVDPPGGDGYTF. V usage is TRBV29-1 and J usage is TRBJ1-2; a weak D match, TRBD1 (5 bases). In germline, CDR1 is SQVTM, CDR2 ANQGSEA. This CDR3 is 13 amino acids long. With 3 bases removed from V and 6 bases from J, the gap between germline ends came to 14 bases.

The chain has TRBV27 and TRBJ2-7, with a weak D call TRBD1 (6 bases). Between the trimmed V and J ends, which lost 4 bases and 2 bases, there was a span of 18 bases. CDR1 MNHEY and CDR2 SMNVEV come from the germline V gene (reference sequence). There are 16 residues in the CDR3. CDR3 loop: CASSSRGDRTTYEQYF. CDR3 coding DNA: TGTGCCAGCAGTTCTAGGGGCGACAGGACCACCTACGAGCAGTACTTC.

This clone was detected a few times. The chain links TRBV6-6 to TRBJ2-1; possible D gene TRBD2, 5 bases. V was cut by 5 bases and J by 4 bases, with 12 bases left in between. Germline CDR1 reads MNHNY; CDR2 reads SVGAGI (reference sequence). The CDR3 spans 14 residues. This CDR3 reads CASSELGIYNEQFF. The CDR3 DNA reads TGTGCCAGCAGTGAGCTCGGGATTTACAATGAGCAGTTCTTC.

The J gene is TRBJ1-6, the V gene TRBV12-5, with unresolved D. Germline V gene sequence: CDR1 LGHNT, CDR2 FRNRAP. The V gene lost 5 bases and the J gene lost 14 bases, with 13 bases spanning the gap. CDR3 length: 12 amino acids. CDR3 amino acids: CASGLSFLSLHF. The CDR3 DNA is TGTGCTAGTGGTCTCTCCTTCCTATCCCTCCACTTT. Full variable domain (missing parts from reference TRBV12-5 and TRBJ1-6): DARVTQTPRHKVTEMGQEVTMRCQPILGHNTVFWYRQTMMQGLELLAYFRNRAPLDDSGMPKDRFSAEMPDATLATLKIQPSEPRDSAVYFCASGLSFLSLHFGNGTRLTVT.

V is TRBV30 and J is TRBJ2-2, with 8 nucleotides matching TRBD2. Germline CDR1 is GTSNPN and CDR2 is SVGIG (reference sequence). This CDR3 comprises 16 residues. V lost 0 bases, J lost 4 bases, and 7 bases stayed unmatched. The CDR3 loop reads CAWSVGLAGSTGELFF. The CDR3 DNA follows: TGTGCCTGGAGTGTAGGGCTAGCGGGTAGCACCGGGGAGCTGTTTTTT. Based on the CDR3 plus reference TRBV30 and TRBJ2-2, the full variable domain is SQTIHQWPATLVQPVGSPLSLECTVEGTSNPNLYWYRQAAGRGLQLLFYSVGIGQISSEVPQNLSASRPQDRQFILSSKKLLLSDSGFYLCAWSVGLAGSTGELFFGEGSRLTVL.

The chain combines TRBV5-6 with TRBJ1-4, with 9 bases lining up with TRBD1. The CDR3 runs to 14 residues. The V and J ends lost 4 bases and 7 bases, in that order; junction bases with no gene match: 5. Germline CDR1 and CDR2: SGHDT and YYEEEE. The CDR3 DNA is TGTGCCAGCAGCATCGGGACAGGGTTTGAAAAACTGTTTTTT. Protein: CASSIGTGFEKLFF.

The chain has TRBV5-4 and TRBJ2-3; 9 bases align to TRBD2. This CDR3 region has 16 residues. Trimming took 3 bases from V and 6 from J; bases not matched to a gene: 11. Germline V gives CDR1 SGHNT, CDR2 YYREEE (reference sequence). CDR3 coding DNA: TGTGCCAGCAGCTCCCGTAAGGCGGGGGGGCCCGATACGCAGTATTTT. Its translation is CASSSRKAGGPDTQYF.

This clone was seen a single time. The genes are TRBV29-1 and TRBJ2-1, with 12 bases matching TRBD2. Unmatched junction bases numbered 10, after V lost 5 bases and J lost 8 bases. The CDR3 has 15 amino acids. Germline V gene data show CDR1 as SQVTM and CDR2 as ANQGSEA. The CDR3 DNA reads TGCAGCGTTCAGCTTACTAGCGGGGGGAGCCATGAGCAGTTCTTC. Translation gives CSVQLTSGGSHEQFF.

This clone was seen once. This CDR3 reads CASSIARGQGGTDTQYF. The CDR3 nucleotides are TGTGCCAGTAGTATCGCCCGGGGACAGGGAGGCACAGATACGCAGTATTTT. This chain connects TRBV19 to TRBJ2-3, with 9 positions matching TRBD1. This CDR3 spans 17 amino acids. V was pared by 3 bases and J by 1 base, with 8 bases of the junction left unmatched. Germline lookup yields CDR1 LNHDA and CDR2 SQIVND (reference sequence).

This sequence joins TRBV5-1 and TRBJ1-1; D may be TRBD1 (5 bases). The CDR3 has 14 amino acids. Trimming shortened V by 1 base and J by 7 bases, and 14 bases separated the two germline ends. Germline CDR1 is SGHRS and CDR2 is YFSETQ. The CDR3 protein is CASSLLGTSLEAFF. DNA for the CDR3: TGCGCCAGCAGCTTGTTGGGGACTAGCCTTGAAGCTTTCTTT.

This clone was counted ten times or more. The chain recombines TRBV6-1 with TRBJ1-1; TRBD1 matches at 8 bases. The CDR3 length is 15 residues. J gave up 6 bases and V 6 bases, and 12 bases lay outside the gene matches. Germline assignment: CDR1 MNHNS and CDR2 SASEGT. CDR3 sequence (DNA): TGTGCCAGCAGGACCATCACAGGGGGACCCTCTGAAGCTTTCTTT. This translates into CASRTITGGPSEAFF.

This chain's CDR3 is CASHRTGVMNTEAFF. The CDR3 coding sequence is TGTGCCAGTCATCGGACAGGGGTAATGAACACTGAAGCTTTCTTT. This sequence joins TRBV19 and TRBJ1-1, with TRBD1 matching over 9 bases. The length of the CDR3 is 15 residues. Per the germline V gene, CDR1 is LNHDA and CDR2 is SQIVND (reference sequence). V lost 8 bases, J lost 0 bases, and 7 bases stayed unmatched.

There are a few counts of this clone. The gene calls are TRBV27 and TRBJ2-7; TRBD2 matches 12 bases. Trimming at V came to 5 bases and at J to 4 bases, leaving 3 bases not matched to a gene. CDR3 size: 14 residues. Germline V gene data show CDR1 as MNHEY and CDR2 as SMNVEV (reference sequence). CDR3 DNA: TGTGCCAGCAGTGGTGGGACTAGCGGGTACGAGCAGTACTTC. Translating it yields CASSGGTSGYEQYF.

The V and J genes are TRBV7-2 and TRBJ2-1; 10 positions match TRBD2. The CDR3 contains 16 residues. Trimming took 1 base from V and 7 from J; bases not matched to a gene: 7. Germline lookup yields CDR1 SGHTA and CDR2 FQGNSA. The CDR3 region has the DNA TGTGCCAGCAGCTTAGTCCCTAGCGGGGGTACTAATGAGCAGTTCTTC. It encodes CASSLVPSGGTNEQFF.

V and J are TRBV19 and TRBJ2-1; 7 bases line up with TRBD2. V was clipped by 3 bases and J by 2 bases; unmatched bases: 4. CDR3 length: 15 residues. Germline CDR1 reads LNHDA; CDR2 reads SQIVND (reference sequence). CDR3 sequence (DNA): TGTGCCAGTAGTATTTGGGGGGGTACCTACAATGAGCAGTTCTTC. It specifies CASSIWGGTYNEQFF.

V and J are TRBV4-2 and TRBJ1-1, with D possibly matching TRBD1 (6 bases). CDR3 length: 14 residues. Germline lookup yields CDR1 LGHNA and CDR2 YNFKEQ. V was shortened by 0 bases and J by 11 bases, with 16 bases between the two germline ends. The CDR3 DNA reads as TGTGCCAGCAGCCAAGAACTTGGGGGCGCACTGGCTTTCTTT. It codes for CASSQELGGALAFF.

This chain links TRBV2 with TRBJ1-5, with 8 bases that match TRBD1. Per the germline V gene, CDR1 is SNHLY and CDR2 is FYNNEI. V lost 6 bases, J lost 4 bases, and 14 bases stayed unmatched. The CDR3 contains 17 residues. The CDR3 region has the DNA TGTGCCAGCAGACCGCCCCGGACAGGGACCCTAAATCAGCCCCAGCATTTT. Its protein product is CASRPPRTGTLNQPQHF.

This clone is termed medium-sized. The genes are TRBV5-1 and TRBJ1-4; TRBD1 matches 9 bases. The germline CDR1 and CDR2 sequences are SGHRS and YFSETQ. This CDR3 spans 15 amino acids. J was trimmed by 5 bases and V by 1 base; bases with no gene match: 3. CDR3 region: CASSLFGTGNEKLFF. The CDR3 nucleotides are TGCGCCAGCAGCTTGTTTGGGACAGGGAATGAAAAACTGTTTTTT. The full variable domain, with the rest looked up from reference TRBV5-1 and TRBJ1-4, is KAGVTQTPRYLIKTRGQQVTLSCSPISGHRSVSWYQQTPGQGLQFLFEYFSETQRNKGNFPGRFSGRQFSNSRSEMNVSTLELGDSALYLCASSLFGTGNEKLFFGSGTQLSVL.

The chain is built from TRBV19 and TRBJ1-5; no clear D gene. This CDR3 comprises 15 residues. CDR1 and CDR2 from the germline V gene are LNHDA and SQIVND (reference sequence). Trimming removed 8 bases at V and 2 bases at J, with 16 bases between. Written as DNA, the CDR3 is TGTGCCAGTTGTTTGGGGAGTTGGGGCAATCAGCCCCAGCATTTT. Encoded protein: CASCLGSWGNQPQHF.

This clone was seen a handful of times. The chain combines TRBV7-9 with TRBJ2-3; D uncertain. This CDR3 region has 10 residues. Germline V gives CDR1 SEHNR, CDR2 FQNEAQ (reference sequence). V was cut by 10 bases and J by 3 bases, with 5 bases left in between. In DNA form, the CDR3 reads TGTGCCACGGAGACAGATACGCAGTATTTT. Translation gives CATETDTQYF.

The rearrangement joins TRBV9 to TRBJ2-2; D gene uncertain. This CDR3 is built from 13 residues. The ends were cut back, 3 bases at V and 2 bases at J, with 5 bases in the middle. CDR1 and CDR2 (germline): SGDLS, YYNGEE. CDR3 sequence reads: CASSAVNTGELFF. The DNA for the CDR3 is TGTGCCAGCAGCGCAGTAAACACCGGGGAGCTGTTTTTT. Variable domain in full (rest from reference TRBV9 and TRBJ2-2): DSGVTQTPKHLITATGQRVTLRCSPRSGDLSVYWYQQSLDQGLQFLIQYYNGEERAKGNILERFSAQQFPDLHSELNLSSLELGDSALYFCASSAVNTGELFFGEGSRLTVL.

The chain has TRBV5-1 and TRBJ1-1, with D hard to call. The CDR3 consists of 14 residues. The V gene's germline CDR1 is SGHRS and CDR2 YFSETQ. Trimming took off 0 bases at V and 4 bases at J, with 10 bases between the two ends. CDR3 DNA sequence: TGCGCCAGCAGCTTGGGGCCGGGGAGCACTGAAGCTTTCTTT. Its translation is CASSLGPGSTEAFF.

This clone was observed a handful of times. For the CDR3, the DNA is TGTGCCAGCAGCACTGACGGGGGTCGGCCTTCACCCCTCCACTTT. Its protein product is CASSTDGGRPSPLHF. The chain joins TRBV5-6 to TRBJ1-6; a possible D gene is TRBD1 (5 bases). Deletions cut 4 bases from V and 9 bases from J, with 17 bases between. Germline CDR1 is SGHDT and CDR2 is YYEEEE. The CDR3 extends over 15 amino acids.

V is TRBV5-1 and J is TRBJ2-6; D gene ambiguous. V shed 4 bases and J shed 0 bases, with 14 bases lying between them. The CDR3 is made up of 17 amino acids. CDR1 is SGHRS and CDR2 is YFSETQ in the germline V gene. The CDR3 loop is CASSHQTQSSGANVLTF. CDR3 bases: TGCGCCAGCAGCCACCAGACACAAAGCTCTGGGGCCAACGTCCTGACTTTC.